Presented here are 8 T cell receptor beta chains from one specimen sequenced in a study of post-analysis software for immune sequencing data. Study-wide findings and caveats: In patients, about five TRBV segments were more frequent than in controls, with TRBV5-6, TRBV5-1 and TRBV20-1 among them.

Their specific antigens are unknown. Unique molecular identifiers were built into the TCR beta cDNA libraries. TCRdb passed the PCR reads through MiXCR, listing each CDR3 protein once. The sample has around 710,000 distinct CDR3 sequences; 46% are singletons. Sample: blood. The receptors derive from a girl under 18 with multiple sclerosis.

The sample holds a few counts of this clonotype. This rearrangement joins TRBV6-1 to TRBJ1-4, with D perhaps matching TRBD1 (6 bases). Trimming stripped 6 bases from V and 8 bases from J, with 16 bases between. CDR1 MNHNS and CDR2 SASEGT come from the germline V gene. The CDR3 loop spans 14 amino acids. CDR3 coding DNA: TGTGCCAGCAGGGTTACAGGGTTCATAGAAAAACTGTTTTTT. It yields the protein CASRVTGFIEKLFF.

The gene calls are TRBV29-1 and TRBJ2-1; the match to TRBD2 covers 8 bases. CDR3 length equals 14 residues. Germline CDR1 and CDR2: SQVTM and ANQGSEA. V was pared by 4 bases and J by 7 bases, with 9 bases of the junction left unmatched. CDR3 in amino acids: CSVGRAGEYNEQFF. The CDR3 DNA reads TGCAGCGTTGGAAGAGCGGGAGAATATAATGAGCAGTTCTTC.

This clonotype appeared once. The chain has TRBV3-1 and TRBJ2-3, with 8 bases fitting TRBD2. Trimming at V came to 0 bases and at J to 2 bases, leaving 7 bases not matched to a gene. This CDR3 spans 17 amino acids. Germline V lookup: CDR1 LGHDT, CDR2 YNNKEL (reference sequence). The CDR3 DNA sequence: TGTGCCAGCAGCCAAGAATTCAGCGGGGGCCCCACAGATACGCAGTATTTT. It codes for CASSQEFSGGPTDTQYF.

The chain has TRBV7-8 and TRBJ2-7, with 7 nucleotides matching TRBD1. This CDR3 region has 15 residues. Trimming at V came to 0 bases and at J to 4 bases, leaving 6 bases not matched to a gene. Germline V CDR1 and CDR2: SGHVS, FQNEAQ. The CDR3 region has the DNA TGTGCCAGCAGCTTAGCGTTGGACAGGCTTTACGAGCAGTACTTC. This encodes CASSLALDRLYEQYF.

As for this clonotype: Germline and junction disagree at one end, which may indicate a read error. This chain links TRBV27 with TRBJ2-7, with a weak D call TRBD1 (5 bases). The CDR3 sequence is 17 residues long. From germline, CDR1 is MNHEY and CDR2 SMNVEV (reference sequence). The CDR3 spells CASSPESRRGNTYGQYF. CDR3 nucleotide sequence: TGTGCCAGCAGTCCCGAATCTCGAAGGGGCAATACCTACGGGCAGTACTTC.

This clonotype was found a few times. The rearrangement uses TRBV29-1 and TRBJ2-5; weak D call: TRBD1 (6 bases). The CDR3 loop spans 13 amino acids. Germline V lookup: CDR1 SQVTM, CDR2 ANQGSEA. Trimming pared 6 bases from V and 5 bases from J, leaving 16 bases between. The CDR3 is CSVGTLMGETQYF. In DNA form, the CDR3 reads TGCAGCGTGGGGACATTAATGGGGGAGACCCAGTACTTC.

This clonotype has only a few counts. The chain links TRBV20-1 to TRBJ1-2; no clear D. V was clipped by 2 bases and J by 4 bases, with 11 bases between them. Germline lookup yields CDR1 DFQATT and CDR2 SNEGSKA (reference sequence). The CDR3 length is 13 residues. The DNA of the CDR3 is TGCAGTGCTAGAAGGGCCCGGCCCTATGGCTACACCTTC. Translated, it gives CSARRARPYGYTF.

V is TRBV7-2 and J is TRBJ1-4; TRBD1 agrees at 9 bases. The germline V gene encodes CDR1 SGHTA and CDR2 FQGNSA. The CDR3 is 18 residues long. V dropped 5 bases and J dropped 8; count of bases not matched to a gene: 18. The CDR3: CASSRTGTGIRRDEKLFF. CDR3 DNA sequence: TGTGCCAGCAGCCGTACCGGGACAGGGATAAGAAGAGACGAAAAACTGTTTTTT.